The clone carrying this TCR beta chain was seen a few times. Germline values: CDR1 MNHNS, CDR2 SASEGT. The CDR3 covers 14 residues. Trimming cost V 4 bases and J 3 bases; bases outside gene matches: 0. The table came from immunoSEQ multiplex PCR; TCRdb's copy has only in-frame clones and leaves some out. In the table there are some 100,000 clones, roughly 82% of which are singletons. These data originate in a study of cytomegalovirus exposure and HLA in healthy donors. Study-level information: The roughly 670 first-cohort repertoires shared a platform with the roughly 120 validation repertoires, as reported in a later analysis.

A roughly 120-subject validation cohort, separate from the approximately 720-subject first cohort, supplied the donors. The chain links TRBV6-1 to TRBJ2-2; 9 bases are a match to TRBD2. The sequence derives from a man younger than 35 in good health and CMV-seronegative. Sequenced input: PBMCs. CDR3 DNA sequence: TGTGCCAGCAGTGGACTAGCGGACACCGGGGAGCTGTTTTTT. Its protein is CASSGLADTGELFF.